This TCR beta chain was obtained from a study of glioma-infiltrating T cells after dendritic cell vaccination (dated by TCRdb to about 2016). Regarding the study in general: A cohort of about 15 glioblastoma patients from Phase I and II dendritic cell vaccination trials was included, of whom 9 were newly diagnosed and 6 had recurrent disease. Autologous tumor lysate-pulsed dendritic cell vaccination was administered to the patients between about 2003 and 2012. The vaccine was prepared from monocyte-derived dendritic cells that were cultured for 6 to 7 days with IL-4 and GM-CSF and then pulsed overnight with autologous tumor lysate. Survival after dendritic cell vaccination was correlated with TCR sequencing metrics such as TIL content and the overlap between tumor and blood repertoires. In glioblastoma patients vaccinated with dendritic cells, deep sequencing of TCR beta CDR3 regions served to measure tumor-infiltrating lymphocyte content and to compare repertoires between tumor and blood. Each patient got three intradermal injections of the dendritic cell vaccine, spaced at biweekly intervals, in the arm below the axilla.

The paper's findings and limits, for the study overall: No direct relationship between TCR clonality and survival was found, suggesting a diverse polyclonal response may matter. The cohort was small and heterogeneous, and full blood and tumor sets were available for few patients, with initial-recurrent tumor pairs available for even fewer patients. The three-group TCR overlap response model was characterized as speculative, and prospective validation of the model was stated to be required. After dendritic cell vaccination, a higher estimated pretreatment TIL content predicted longer time to progression and longer overall survival.

CDR3 length: 11 amino acids, cysteine to phenylalanine. The sequence is cut down to CDR3 DNA, 33 bases in frame from base 1. CDR1 and CDR2 (SGHNT, YENEEA) derive from the germline V gene. V drops 2 bases and J drops 8 bases, leaving 7 bases in between. TCRB CDR3 regions were amplified from approximately 2 ug genomic DNA, or all available DNA if less, using the immunoSEQ assay. For multiplex PCR, 60 forward primers for TCR V beta segments and 13 reverse primers for J beta segments were used. To estimate reads per starting template, synthetic control templates were spiked into each sample at limiting dilution. Reads of 87 bp were generated by sequencing on the Illumina HiSeq System. The paper's data handling went like this. PCR and sequencing errors were removed by a nearest neighbor algorithm that merged closely related sequences. TCR overlap was measured as the percentage of unique tumor TCR beta sequences also present in the same patient's peripheral blood. The table comes from immuneACCESS by way of TCRdb, which keeps in-frame sequences with V and J called. Part of the clones is missing from these tables; in studies checked, under half for an unresolved V gene and the rest for unknown reasons. V, J and clone size are those of that table, while D and trimming were read from the DNA. For this sample the table gives around 60,000 clones, of which approximately 81% were detected only once. The ten biggest clones cover about 9% of the sample.

On this clone: Which antigen it targets is not known. No quality values exist for individual bases; no much larger clone is one base distant.

This specimen's time point label, interpreted: after dendritic cell vaccination, including at tumor progression/relapse. To be selected, patients needed enough residual fresh-frozen tumor tissue and more than two years of available survival data. Molecular status otherwise varied across the glioblastoma patients, but none of them carried an isocitrate dehydrogenase mutation. PBMC collection took place before vaccination, two weeks after the third vaccination, and at tumor progression if progression occurred. Genomic DNA was extracted with the Qiagen DNeasy Blood extraction Kit. The specimen comprised blood, sampled after dendritic cell vaccination. The origin of this receptor is a human donor with glioblastoma. Recombination joined TRBV11-3 with TRBJ2-7; TRBD1 is perhaps the D gene, given 5 matching bases. At the DNA level, the sequence is TGTGCCAGCAGCTTATGGGGCAAGCAGTACTTC. Its product reads: CASSLWGKQYF.